One and the same sample provided the 5 T cell receptor beta chains below, sequenced in a study of beta chain features in type 1 diabetes. The sequenced template was cDNA made from the entire isolated RNA. The repertoire was sequenced with immunoSEQ multiplex PCR; TCRdb's copy has only in-frame clones and lacks some. The sample includes 680,000 or so clones, around a sixth of them seen just once. Sequenced sample: naive CD4+ T cells from blood. All receptors come from a man between 18 and 29 years old in good health.

This clone came up a few times. The J gene is TRBJ2-1, the V gene TRBV9, with D perhaps TRBD1 (6 bases). This CDR3 contains 14 residues. Germline V gene data show CDR1 as SGDLS and CDR2 as YYNGEE. The V end lost 7 bases, the J end lost 5 bases, and 16 bases lay between the germline ends. CDR3: CASSPTGPDNEQFF. The CDR3 coding sequence is TGTGCCAGCTCCCCGACAGGTCCCGACAATGAGCAGTTCTTC.

This clone came up a few times. The genes are TRBV7-9 and TRBJ1-3; the match to TRBD1 covers 9 bases. The germline CDR1 and CDR2 sequences are SEHNR and FQNEAQ (reference sequence). V dropped 4 bases and J dropped 8; count of bases not matched to a gene: 3. The CDR3 spans 13 residues. This CDR3 reads CASSSRDRDTIYF. The DNA for the CDR3 is TGTGCCAGCAGCTCACGGGACAGGGACACCATATATTTT.

This clone was seen a few times. The V and J genes are TRBV5-1 and TRBJ2-1, with D uncertain. The CDR3 is 15 residues long. The germline V and J ends were trimmed by 3 bases and 0 bases, with 10 bases remaining between them. Germline V gene lookup returns CDR1 SGHRS and CDR2 YFSETQ. Written as DNA, the CDR3 is TGCGCCAGCAGCTGGACCGTGAGCTCCTACAATGAGCAGTTCTTC. Translating gives CASSWTVSSYNEQFF.

This clone came up a few times. This chain joins TRBV7-3 and TRBJ1-1, with 7 nucleotides matching TRBD1. V lost 5 bases and J lost 4; bases outside the gene matches: 4. The CDR3 covers 13 residues. CDR1 SGHTA and CDR2 FQGTGA come from the germline V gene. The CDR3 nucleotides are TGTGCCAGCAGCAACCAGGGGGGCACTGAAGCTTTCTTT. Amino acid sequence: CASSNQGGTEAFF. The variable domain in full, completed from reference TRBV7-3 and TRBJ1-1, reads GAGVSQTPSNKVTEKGKYVELRCDPISGHTALYWYRQSLGQGPEFLIYFQGTGAADDSGLPNDRFFAVRPEGSVSTLKIQRTERGDSAVYLCASSNQGGTEAFFGQGTRLTVV.

This clone was counted only a few times. This chain connects TRBV10-3 to TRBJ2-1, with TRBD2 matching 10 bases. V shed 4 bases, J shed 1 base, and the junction held 1 base outside the gene matches. In germline, CDR1 is ENHRY, CDR2 SYGVKD. The CDR3 runs to 15 residues. CDR3 sequence: CAISVAGGSYNEQFF. In nucleotides, the CDR3 is TGTGCCATCAGTGTAGCGGGAGGTTCCTACAATGAGCAGTTCTTC.